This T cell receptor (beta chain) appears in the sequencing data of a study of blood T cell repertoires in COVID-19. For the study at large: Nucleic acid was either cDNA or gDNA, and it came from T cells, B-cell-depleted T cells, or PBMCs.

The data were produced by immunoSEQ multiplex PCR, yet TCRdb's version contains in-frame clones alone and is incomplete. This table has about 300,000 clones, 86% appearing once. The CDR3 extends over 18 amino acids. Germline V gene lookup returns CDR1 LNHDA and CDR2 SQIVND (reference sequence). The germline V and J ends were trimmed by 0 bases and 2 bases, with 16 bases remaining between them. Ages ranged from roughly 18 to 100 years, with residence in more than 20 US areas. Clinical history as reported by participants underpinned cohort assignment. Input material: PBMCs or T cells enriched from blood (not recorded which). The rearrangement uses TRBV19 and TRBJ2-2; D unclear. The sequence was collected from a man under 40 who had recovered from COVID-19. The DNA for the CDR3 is TGTGCCAGTAGTATAGACCCGACTTGGGTTGTTAACACCGGGGAGCTGTTTTTT. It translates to CASSIDPTWVVNTGELFF.